Listed below are T cell receptor beta chains from one sample, sequenced in a study of cytomegalovirus exposure and HLA in healthy donors. Clones were read by immunoSEQ multiplex PCR, and TCRdb kept only the in-frame ones, dropping some. The sample gives under 200,000 clones, 68% of which show up once; 2.5% to 3% is in the top ten. The sample taken for sequencing was PBMCs. Receptors originate from a woman between 40 and 50 years old in good health and CMV-seropositive. The CDR3 runs from the conserved cysteine through the conserved F or W. The D gene is left open where the match is weak. Size tells how often a clone was seen (once, few, many) or the class of an expanded clone, and some rows leave it out.

d_gene | j_gene | abundance | v_gene | CDR3aa | CDR3nt
TRBD2 | TRBJ2-3 | - | TRBV28 | CASKYSSAGGYSADTQYF | TGTGCCAGCAAATATTCGTCGGCGGGAGGGTATTCGGCAGATACGCAGTATTTT
TRBD1 | TRBJ1-1 | - | TRBV4-1 | CASSRDSSNTEAFF | TGCGCCAGCAGCCGGGACAGCTCGAACACTGAAGCTTTCTTT
TRBD1 | TRBJ2-1 | - | TRBV6-4 | CASSWTGTGGYNEQFF | TGTGCCAGCTCATGGACCGGGACAGGGGGCTACAATGAGCAGTTCTTC
- | TRBJ1-1 | - | TRBV21-1 | CASISGSTLVSDTEAFF | TGTGCCAGCATCTCGGGAAGCACCCTAGTTTCCGACACTGAAGCTTTCTTT
TRBD1 | TRBJ2-4 | few | TRBV7-9 | CATWDRENIQYF | TGTGCCACCTGGGACAGGGAAAACATTCAGTACTTC
- | TRBJ1-1 | - | TRBV28 | CASSFSLSKAFF | TGTGCCAGCAGTTTCTCGTTGAGTAAAGCTTTCTTT
- | TRBJ1-1 | - | TRBV6-6 | CASTLQGYPSTEAFF | TGTGCCAGCACCTTACAGGGCTACCCGAGCACTGAAGCTTTCTTT
- | TRBJ2-7 | - | TRBV10-1 | CASKRDEVGGLSSYEQYF | TGCGCCAGCAAGAGAGATGAGGTCGGGGGTCTTAGCTCCTACGAGCAGTACTTC
- | TRBJ1-6 | - | TRBV19 | CASSIFPGRGNSPLNF | TGTGCCAGTAGTATTTTCCCAGGGCGCGGTAATTCACCCCTCAACTTT
TRBD2 | TRBJ2-7 | - | TRBV27 | CASSLGGSRYEQYF | TGTGCCAGCAGTTTAGGCGGGAGTCGGTACGAGCAGTACTTC
TRBD1 | TRBJ1-4 | - | TRBV10-3 | CAISEQGRSEKLFF | TGTGCCATCAGTGAACAGGGGAGGAGTGAAAAACTGTTTTTT
TRBD2 | TRBJ2-2 | - | TRBV7-2 | CASSFRLAGTNTGELFF | TGTGCCAGCAGCTTTAGACTAGCGGGAACTAACACCGGGGAGCTGTTTTTT
TRBD2 | TRBJ2-2 | - | TRBV5-1 | CASSLVLAGVGELFF | TGCGCCAGCAGCTTGGTACTAGCGGGCGTCGGGGAGCTGTTTTTT
- | TRBJ1-4 | - | TRBV28 | CATSQVATNEKLFF | TGTGCCACTTCTCAGGTTGCAACTAATGAAAAACTGTTTTTT
- | TRBJ2-6 | - | TRBV27 | CASSLLGDSSGANVLTF | TGTGCCAGCAGTTTACTAGGGGATTCCTCTGGGGCCAACGTCCTGACTTTC
- | TRBJ1-5 | - | TRBV9 | CASSRPGQNQPQHF | TGTGCCAGCAGTAGACCGGGACAAAATCAGCCCCAGCATTTT